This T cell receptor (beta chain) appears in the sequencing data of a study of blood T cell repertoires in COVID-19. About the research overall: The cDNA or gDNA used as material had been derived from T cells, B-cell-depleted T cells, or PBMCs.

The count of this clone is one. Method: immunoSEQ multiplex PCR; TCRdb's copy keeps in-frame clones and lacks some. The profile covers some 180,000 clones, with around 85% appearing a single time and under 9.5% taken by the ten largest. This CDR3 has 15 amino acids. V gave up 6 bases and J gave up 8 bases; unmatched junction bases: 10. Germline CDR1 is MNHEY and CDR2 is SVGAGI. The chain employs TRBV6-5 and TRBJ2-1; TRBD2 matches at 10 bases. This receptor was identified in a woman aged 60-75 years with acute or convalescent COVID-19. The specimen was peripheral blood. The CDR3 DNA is TGTGCCAGCAGCTCGCTAGCGGGAGCTAGCTATGAGCAGTTCTTC. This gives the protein CASSSLAGASYEQFF.